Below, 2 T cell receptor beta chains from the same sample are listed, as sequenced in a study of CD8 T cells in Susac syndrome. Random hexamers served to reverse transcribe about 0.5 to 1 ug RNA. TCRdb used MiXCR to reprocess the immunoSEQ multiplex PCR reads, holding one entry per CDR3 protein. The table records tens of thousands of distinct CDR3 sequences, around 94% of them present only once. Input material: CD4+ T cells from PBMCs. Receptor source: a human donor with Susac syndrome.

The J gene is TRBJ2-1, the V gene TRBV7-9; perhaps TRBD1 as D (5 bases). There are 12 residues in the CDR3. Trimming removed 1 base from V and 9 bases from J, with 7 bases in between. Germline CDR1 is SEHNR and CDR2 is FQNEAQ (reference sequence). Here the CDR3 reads CASSLEGPEQFF. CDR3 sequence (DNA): TGTGCCAGCAGCTTAGAGGGGCCTGAGCAGTTCTTC.

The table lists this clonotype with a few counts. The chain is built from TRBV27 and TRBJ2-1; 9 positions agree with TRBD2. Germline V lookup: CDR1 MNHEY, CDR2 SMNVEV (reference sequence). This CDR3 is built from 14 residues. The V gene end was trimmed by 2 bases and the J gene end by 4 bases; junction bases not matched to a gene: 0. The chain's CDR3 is CASSLAGGYNEQFF. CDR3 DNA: TGTGCCAGCAGTTTAGCGGGGGGGTACAATGAGCAGTTCTTC.